This TCR beta chain was retrieved from a study of CD8 T cells in ankylosing spondylitis. Whole-study findings and limits: A number of the motif variants had already been described in reactive arthritis synovial fluid and blood. Disease-linked clones proved CD8+ and comparatively uncommon in peripheral blood. Among TCR beta sequences, a motif of under 10 highly homologous variants appeared characteristic of ankylosing spondylitis blood. Significant enrichment of disease-linked clones was reportedly seen in matched ankylosing spondylitis synovial fluid.

Many counts were recorded for this clonotype. Its specificity is not known. The CDR3 extends over 15 amino acids. Per the germline V gene, CDR1 is MNHEY and CDR2 is SVGAGI. Trimming stripped 4 bases from V and 7 bases from J, with 19 bases between. Quantitative barcoded 5'-RACE was used to prepare TCR beta libraries. TCRdb re-derived calls from the 5' RACE reads in MiXCR, one entry per CDR3 protein. The sample holds roughly 490,000 distinct CDR3 sequences, about 5.7% seen once. The chain couples TRBV6-5 to TRBJ1-1; D remains ambiguous. The receptor's source is a male donor with ankylosing spondylitis. Sequenced input: blood, either unsorted or a sorted T cell fraction (not recorded which). As DNA, the CDR3 is TGTGCCAGCAGTTTAACTGGGAATTCGGCCCGTGAAGCTTTCTTT. It yields the protein CASSLTGNSAREAFF.